This section outlines one T cell receptor (beta chain) sequence together with its context. Its antigen is still unknown. This entry belongs to a study of T cells in Graves' hyperthyroidism and ophthalmopathy. Amplification yielded TCR beta CDR3 regions, with RNA transcripts as the source. Initially, a first-round RT-PCR of the TCR CDR3 employed the HTBI primer set. TCRdb fed the multiplex PCR reads into MiXCR, producing one record per CDR3 protein. The top ten clones hold 32% of a sample with more than 40,000 distinct CDR3 sequences, 49% of them seen once. Germline CDR1 and CDR2: DFQATT and SNEGSKA (reference sequence). V lost 0 bases and J 4 bases, leaving 9 bases between the germline ends. The CDR3 runs to 13 residues. Study results and caveats: Ophthalmopathy, which appeared later, was predicted by the model a median around 6.9 months before onset.

Newly diagnosed hyperthyroidism patients aged 18 to 65 years had disease lasting under 2 months. The receptor was isolated from a woman between 45 and 60 years old with Graves' hyperthyroidism. This rearrangement joins TRBV20-1 to TRBJ1-1; the D is unclear. Sample: peripheral blood or thyroid tissue (not recorded which). CDR3 residues: CSARDLDTTEAFF. CDR3 bases: TGCAGTGCTAGAGATCTCGACACCACTGAAGCTTTCTTT.